Listed below are T cell receptor beta chains from one sample, sequenced in a study of T cells in Graves' hyperthyroidism and ophthalmopathy. TCRdb re-called the multiplex PCR reads with MiXCR, one entry per CDR3 protein. The sample records around 110,000 distinct CDR3 sequences, about 15% being singletons. The sequenced material came from blood. These TCRs come from a woman in her forties or fifties with Graves' hyperthyroidism. CDR3s include the opening cysteine and the closing phenylalanine or tryptophan. Fields, in order: V gene, D gene, J gene, clone size, CDR3 protein, CDR3 DNA. The D gene is left open where the match is weak. A row's size may be missing; if present it is once, few, many or a size class.

>TRBV28|-|TRBJ1-5|many
CASSLARRGSGQPQHF
TGTGCCAGCAGTTTAGCCAGAAGGGGGAGTGGGCAGCCCCAGCATTTT
>TRBV5-6|TRBD2|TRBJ2-5|many
CASSSRAGVPRTQYF
TGTGCCAGCAGCTCCCGGGCGGGAGTACCCAGGACCCAGTACTTC
>TRBV10-2|TRBD2|TRBJ2-3|many
CASRGLASTDTQYF
TGCGCCAGTAGAGGACTAGCGAGCACAGATACGCAGTATTTT
>TRBV20-1|TRBD1|TRBJ1-4|many
CSAGQGATNEKLFF
TGCAGTGCTGGACAGGGGGCAACTAATGAAAAACTGTTTTTT
>TRBV28|-|TRBJ2-1|-
CASSFPRINDNEQFF
TGTGCCAGCAGCTTCCCGCGGATTAACGACAATGAGCAGTTCTTC
>TRBV7-2|TRBD2|TRBJ2-7|-
CASSTAGAYEQYF
TGTGCCAGCAGTACGGCGGGAGCCTACGAGCAGTACTTC
>TRBV5-1|-|TRBJ1-2|many
CASSLDGDNYGYTF
TGCGCCAGCAGCTTGGATGGGGACAACTATGGCTACACCTTC
>TRBV10-3|TRBD2|TRBJ2-3|-
CAINELLAGRTDTQYF
TGTGCCATCAATGAGCTCTTAGCGGGCCGCACGGATACGCAGTATTTT
>TRBV9|-|TRBJ1-6|many
CASSVGSPYSNSPLHF
TGTGCCAGCAGCGTAGGTTCTCCTTATTCGAATTCACCCCTCCACTTT
>TRBV10-3|-|TRBJ2-5|many
CAISESWAGLQETQYF
TGTGCCATCAGTGAGTCTTGGGCGGGGCTCCAAGAGACCCAGTACTTC
>TRBV28|TRBD2|TRBJ2-1|many
CASSPATGGTNEQFF
TGTGCCAGCAGCCCAGCGACGGGAGGTACCAATGAGCAGTTCTTC
>TRBV7-2|-|TRBJ1-5|-
CASSFYICSARTGDQPQHF
-
>TRBV5-1|-|TRBJ2-2|-
CASSRIGPNTGELFF
TGCGCCAGCAGCCGTATCGGCCCGAACACCGGGGAGCTGTTTTTT
>TRBV29-1|TRBD1|TRBJ1-1|many
CSVPGGGIRAFF
TGCAGCGTACCAGGGGGGGGGATACGAGCTTTCTTT
>TRBV15|-|TRBJ1-2|many
CATSTGNEGYTF
TGTGCCACCAGCACTGGGAATGAGGGCTACACCTTC
>TRBV6-1|-|TRBJ2-2|many
CASNQLAAGELFF
TGTGCCAGCAATCAACTAGCTGCCGGGGAGCTGTTTTTT
>TRBV29-1|-|TRBJ1-1|once
CSVGGWGNTEAFF
TGCAGCGTTGGGGGTTGGGGGAACACTGAAGCTTTCTTT
>TRBV19|-|TRBJ1-1|many
CASNNLNPGRTWANTEAFF
TGTGCCAGTAACAACCTAAATCCGGGGCGAACCTGGGCGAATACTGAAGCTTTCTTT
>TRBV13|TRBD1|TRBJ1-6|-
CASSRDRGGNSPLHF
TGTGCCAGCAGCAGAGACAGGGGTGGCAATTCACCCCTCCACTTT
>TRBV5-1|-|TRBJ2-1|few
CASSLGTTNEQFF
TGCGCCAGCAGCTTGGGGACTACCAATGAGCAGTTCTTC
>TRBV7-2|-|TRBJ2-4|many
CASSLQGARGGNIQYF
TGTGCCAGCAGCTTACAGGGGGCGCGGGGAGGGAACATTCAGTACTTC
>TRBV28|TRBD2|TRBJ2-7|many
CASSFPLAGEQYF
TGTGCCAGCAGTTTCCCCTTAGCGGGAGAGCAGTACTTC
>TRBV29-1|-|TRBJ1-4|many
CSVESQRGLLFF
TGCAGCGTTGAATCGCAACGGGGTTTACTGTTTTTT
>TRBV24-1|TRBD2|TRBJ2-3|-
CATSDTSGRPGDTQYF
TGTGCCACCAGTGACACTAGCGGGAGGCCGGGAGATACGCAGTATTTT
>TRBV27|-|TRBJ1-5|many
CASSPRPTGNQPQHF
TGTGCCAGCAGTCCAAGACCTACAGGGAATCAGCCCCAGCATTTT
>TRBV7-9|-|TRBJ1-5|many
CASSFQGPRGNQPQHF
TGTGCCAGCAGCTTCCAGGGACCCCGGGGCAATCAGCCCCAGCATTTT
>TRBV28|TRBD1|TRBJ1-5|many
CASSPSGQGRQPQHF
TGTGCCAGCAGTCCCTCCGGACAGGGAAGGCAGCCCCAGCATTTT
>TRBV27|TRBD2|TRBJ2-1|many
CASSLSGVSGRAVEQFF
TGTGCCAGCAGTTTATCGGGAGTGAGCGGGAGGGCCGTTGAGCAGTTCTTC
>TRBV7-9|TRBD2|TRBJ2-1|many
CASSLASGRSSYNEQFF
TGTGCCAGCAGCTTAGCTAGCGGGAGGAGCTCCTACAATGAGCAGTTCTTC
>TRBV28|TRBD1|TRBJ1-5|-
CASSLAGTGRVSNQPQHF
TGTGCCAGCAGTTTGGCCGGGACAGGGCGGGTGAGCAATCAGCCCCAGCATTTT
>TRBV9|TRBD2|TRBJ2-7|many
CASSAGAGPVYEQYF
TGTGCCAGCAGCGCCGGAGCGGGGCCCGTTTACGAGCAGTACTTC
>TRBV5-1|-|TRBJ1-5|few
CASSLAGTGQPQHF
TGCGCCAGCAGCTTGGCAGGGACTGGTCAGCCCCAGCATTTT
>TRBV7-8|TRBD1|TRBJ1-2|-
CASSSRDSASYGYTF
TGTGCCAGCAGCTCCCGGGACAGCGCCAGCTATGGCTACACCTTC
>TRBV2|TRBD2|TRBJ2-3|-
CASSTPGLAADTQYF
TGTGCCAGCAGTACCCCGGGACTAGCGGCAGATACGCAGTATTTT
>TRBV2|TRBD2|TRBJ2-7|-
CASSGQRGTRSYEQYF
TGTGCCAGCAGTGGACAGAGGGGGACTAGGAGCTACGAGCAGTACTTC
>TRBV19|-|TRBJ1-5|many
CASSMAGGASGNQPQHF
TGTGCCAGTAGTATGGCGGGGGGGGCCTCGGGCAATCAGCCCCAGCATTTT
>TRBV7-2|-|TRBJ2-7|-
CASSTRGGQQYF
TGTGCCAGCAGCACTCGAGGGGGACAGCAGTACTTC
>TRBV15|-|TRBJ2-5|many
CATSRVMTETQYF
TGTGCCACCAGCCGGGTCATGACAGAGACCCAGTACTTC
>TRBV20-1|-|TRBJ2-7|many
CSATGTSGAYEQYF
TGCAGTGCCACCGGGACTTCAGGGGCCTACGAGCAGTACTTC
>TRBV12-3/TRBV12-4|-|TRBJ1-1|-
CASSPLTLNTEAFF
TGCGCCAGCAGCCCTCTGACACTGAACACTGAAGCTTTCTTT
>TRBV4-2|-|TRBJ2-1|many
CASSQVLTNEQFF
TGTGCCAGCAGCCAAGTTTTAACCAATGAGCAGTTCTTC